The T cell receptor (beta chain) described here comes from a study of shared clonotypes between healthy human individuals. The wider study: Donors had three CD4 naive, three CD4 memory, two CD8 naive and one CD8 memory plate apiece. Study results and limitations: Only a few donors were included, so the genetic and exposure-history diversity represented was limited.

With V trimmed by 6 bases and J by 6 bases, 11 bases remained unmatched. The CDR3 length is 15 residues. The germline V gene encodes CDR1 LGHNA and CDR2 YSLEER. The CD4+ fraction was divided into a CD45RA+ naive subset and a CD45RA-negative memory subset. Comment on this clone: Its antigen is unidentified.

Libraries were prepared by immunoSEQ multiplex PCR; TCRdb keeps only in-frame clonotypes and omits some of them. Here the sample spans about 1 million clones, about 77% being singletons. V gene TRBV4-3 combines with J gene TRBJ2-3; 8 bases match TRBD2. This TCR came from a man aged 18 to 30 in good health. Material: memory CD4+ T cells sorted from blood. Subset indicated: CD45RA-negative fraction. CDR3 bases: TGCGCCAGCAGTCAGAGCGGGAGCAATGGGGATACGCAGTATTTT. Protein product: CASSQSGSNGDTQYF.